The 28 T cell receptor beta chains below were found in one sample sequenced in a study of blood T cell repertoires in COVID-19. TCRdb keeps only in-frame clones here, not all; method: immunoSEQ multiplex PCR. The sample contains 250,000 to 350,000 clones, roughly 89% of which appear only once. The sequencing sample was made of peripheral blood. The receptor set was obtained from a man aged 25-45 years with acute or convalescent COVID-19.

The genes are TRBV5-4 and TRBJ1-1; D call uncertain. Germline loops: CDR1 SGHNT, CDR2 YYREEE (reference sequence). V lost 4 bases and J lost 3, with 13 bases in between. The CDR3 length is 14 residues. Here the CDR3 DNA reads TGTGCCAGCAGCCGGGGTGGGTATGACACTGAAGCTTTCTTT. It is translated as CASSRGGYDTEAFF.

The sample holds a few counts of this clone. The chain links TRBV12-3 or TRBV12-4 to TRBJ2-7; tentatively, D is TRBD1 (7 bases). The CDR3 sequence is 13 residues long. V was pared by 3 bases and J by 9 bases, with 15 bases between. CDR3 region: CASSFPGGQAQYF. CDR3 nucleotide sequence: TGTGCCAGCAGTTTCCCAGGGGGGCAGGCGCAGTACTTC.

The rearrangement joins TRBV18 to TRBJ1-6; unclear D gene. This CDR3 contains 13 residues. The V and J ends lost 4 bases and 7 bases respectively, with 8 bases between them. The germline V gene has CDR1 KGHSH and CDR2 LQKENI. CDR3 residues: CASSLQLNSPLHF. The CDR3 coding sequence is TGTGCCAGCTCACTCCAGTTGAATTCACCCCTCCACTTT.

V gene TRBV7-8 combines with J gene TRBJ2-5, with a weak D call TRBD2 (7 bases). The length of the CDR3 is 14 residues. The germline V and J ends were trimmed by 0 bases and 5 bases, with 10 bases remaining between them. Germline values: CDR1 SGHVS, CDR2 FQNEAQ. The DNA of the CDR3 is TGTGCCAGCAGCTTAGCGGGAGGGGGGGAGACCCAGTACTTC. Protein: CASSLAGGGETQYF.

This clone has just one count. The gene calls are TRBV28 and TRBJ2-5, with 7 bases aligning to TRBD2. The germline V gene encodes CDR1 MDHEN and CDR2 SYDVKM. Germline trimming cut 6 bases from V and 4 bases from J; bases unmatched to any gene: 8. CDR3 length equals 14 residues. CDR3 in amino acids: CASSLPGGLETQYF. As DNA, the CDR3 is TGTGCCAGCAGCCTCCCGGGGGGATTAGAGACCCAGTACTTC.

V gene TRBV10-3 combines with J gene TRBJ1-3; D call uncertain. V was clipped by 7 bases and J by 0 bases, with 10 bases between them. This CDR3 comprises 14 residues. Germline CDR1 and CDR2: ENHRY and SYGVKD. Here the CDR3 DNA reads TGTGCCATCAAACGGGGTACCTCTGGAAACACCATATATTTT. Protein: CAIKRGTSGNTIYF.

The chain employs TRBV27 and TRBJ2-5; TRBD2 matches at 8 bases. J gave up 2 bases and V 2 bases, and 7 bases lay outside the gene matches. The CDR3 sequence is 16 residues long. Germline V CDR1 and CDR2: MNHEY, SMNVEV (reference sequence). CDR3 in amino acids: CASSLRAGAGQETQYF. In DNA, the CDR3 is TGTGCCAGCAGTTTAAGAGCGGGAGCCGGGCAAGAGACCCAGTACTTC.

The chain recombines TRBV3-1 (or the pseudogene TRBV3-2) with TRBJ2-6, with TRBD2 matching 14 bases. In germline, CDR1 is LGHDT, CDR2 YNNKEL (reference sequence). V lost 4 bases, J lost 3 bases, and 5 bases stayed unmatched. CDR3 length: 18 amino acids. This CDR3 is CASSLLGLAGDGANVLTF. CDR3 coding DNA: TGTGCCAGCAGCCTCCTGGGACTAGCGGGGGATGGGGCCAACGTCCTGACTTTC.

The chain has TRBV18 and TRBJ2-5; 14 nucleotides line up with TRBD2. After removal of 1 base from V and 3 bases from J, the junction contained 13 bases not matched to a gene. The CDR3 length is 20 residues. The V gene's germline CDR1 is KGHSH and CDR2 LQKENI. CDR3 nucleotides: TGTGCCAGCTCACCACAAGGACTAGCGGGGGGACTAGACCGAAAAGAGACCCAGTACTTC. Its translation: CASSPQGLAGGLDRKETQYF.

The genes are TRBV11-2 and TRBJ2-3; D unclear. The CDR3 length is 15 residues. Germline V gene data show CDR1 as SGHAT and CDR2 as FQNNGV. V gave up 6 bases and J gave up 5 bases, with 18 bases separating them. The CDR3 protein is CASRNRLRQGDTQYF. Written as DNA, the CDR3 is TGTGCCAGCAGGAACCGATTGAGACAAGGAGATACGCAGTATTTT.

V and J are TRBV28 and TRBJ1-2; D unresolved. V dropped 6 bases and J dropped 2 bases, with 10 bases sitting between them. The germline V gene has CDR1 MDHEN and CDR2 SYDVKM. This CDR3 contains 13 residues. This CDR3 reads CASSLDENYGYTF. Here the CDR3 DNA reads TGTGCCAGCAGCCTAGATGAGAACTATGGCTACACCTTC.

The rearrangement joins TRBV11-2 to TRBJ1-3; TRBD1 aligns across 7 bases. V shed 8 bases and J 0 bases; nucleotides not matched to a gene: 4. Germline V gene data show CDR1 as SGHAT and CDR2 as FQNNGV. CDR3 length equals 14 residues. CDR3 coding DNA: TGTGCCAGCCGACAGGGCAGCTCTGGAAACACCATATATTTT. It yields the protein CASRQGSSGNTIYF.

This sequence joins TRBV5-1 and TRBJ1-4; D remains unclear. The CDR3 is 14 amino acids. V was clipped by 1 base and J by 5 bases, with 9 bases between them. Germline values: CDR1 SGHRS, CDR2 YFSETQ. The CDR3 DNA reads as TGCGCCAGCAGCTTGTGGCGCGGGAATGAAAAACTGTTTTTT. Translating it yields CASSLWRGNEKLFF.

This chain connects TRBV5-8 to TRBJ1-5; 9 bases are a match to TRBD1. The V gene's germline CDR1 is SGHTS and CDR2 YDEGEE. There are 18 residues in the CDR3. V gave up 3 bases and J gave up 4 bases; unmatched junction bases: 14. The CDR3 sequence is CASSSVPGQGWENQPQHF. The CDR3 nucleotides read TGTGCCAGCAGCTCCGTCCCGGGACAGGGCTGGGAAAATCAGCCCCAGCATTTT.

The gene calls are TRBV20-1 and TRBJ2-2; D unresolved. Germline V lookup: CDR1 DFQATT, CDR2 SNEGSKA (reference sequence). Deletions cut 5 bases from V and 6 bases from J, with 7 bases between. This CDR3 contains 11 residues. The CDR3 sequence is CSAPVAGELFF. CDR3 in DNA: TGCAGTGCTCCCGTAGCCGGGGAGCTGTTTTTT.

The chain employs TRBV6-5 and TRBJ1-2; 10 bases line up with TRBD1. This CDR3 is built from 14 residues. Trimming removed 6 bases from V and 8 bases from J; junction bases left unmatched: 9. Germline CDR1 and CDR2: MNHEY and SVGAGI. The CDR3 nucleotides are TGTGCCAGCAGGACAGGGGGCGCGAGGCGAGGCTACACCTTC. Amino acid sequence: CASRTGGARRGYTF.

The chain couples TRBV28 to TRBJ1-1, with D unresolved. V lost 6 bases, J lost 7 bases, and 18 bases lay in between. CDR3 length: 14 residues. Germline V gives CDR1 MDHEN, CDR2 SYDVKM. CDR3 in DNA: TGTGCCAGCAGGCAAGGAGGATCTCCCCTTGAAGCTTTCTTT. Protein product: CASRQGGSPLEAFF.

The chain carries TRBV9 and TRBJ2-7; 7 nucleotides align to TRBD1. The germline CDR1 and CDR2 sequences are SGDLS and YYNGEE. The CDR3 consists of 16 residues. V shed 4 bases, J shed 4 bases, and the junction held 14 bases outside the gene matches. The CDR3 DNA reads TGTGCCAGCAGCACACGAGAGGGGGCCCTTAGTTACGAGCAGTACTTC. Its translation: CASSTREGALSYEQYF. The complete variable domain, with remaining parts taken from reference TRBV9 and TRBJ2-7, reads DSGVTQTPKHLITATGQRVTLRCSPRSGDLSVYWYQQSLDQGLQFLIQYYNGEERAKGNILERFSAQQFPDLHSELNLSSLELGDSALYFCASSTREGALSYEQYFGPGTRLTVT.

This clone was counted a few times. This CDR3 is CASLLEGTEAFF. CDR3 sequence (DNA): TGTGCCAGCTTATTGGAGGGTACTGAAGCTTTCTTT. The V gene is TRBV6-5, the J gene TRBJ1-1; no definite D call. Looked up from germline, CDR1 is MNHEY and CDR2 is SVGAGI. Trimming removed 8 bases at V and 5 bases at J, with 12 bases between. This CDR3 has 12 amino acids.

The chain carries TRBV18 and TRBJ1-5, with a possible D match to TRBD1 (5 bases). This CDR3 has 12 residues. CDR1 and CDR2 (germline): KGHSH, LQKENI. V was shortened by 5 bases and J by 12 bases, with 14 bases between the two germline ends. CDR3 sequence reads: CASSSPRANQHF. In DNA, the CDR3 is TGTGCCAGCTCATCCCCCAGGGCTAACCAGCATTTT. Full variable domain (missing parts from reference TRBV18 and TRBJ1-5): NAGVMQNPRHLVRRRGQEARLRCSPMKGHSHVYWYRQLPEEGLKFMVYLQKENIIDESGMPKERFSAEFPKEGPSILRIQQVVRGDSAAYFCASSSPRANQHFGDGTRLSIL.

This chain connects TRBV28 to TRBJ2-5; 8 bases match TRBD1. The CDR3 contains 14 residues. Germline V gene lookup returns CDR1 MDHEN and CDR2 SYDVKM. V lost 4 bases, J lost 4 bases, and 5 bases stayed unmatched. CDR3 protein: CASSWDRSVETQYF. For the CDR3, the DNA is TGTGCCAGCAGTTGGGACAGGTCGGTAGAGACCCAGTACTTC.

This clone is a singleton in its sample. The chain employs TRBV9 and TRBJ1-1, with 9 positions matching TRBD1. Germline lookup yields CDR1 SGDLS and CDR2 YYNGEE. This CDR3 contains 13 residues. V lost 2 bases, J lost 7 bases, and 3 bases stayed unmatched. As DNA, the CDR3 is TGTGCCAGCAGCGTCGGACAGGGGCTTGAAGCTTTCTTT. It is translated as CASSVGQGLEAFF.

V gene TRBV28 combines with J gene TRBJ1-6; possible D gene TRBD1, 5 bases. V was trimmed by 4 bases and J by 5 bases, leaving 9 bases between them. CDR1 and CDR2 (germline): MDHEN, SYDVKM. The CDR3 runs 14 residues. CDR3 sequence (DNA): TGTGCCAGCAGTTCAGGGTATCATAATTCACCCCTCCACTTT. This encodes CASSSGYHNSPLHF.

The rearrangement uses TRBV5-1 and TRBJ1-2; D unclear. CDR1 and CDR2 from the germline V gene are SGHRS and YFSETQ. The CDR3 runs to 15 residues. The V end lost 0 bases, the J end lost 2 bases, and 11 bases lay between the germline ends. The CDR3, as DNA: TGCGCCAGCAGCTTGGCGGCGGCACACAACTATGGCTACACCTTC. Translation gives CASSLAAAHNYGYTF.

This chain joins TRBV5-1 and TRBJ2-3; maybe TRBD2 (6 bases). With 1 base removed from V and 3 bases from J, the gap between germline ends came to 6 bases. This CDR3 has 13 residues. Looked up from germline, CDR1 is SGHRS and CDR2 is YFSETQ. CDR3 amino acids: CASSLRETDTQYF. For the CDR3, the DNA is TGCGCCAGCAGCTTGCGGGAGACAGATACGCAGTATTTT.

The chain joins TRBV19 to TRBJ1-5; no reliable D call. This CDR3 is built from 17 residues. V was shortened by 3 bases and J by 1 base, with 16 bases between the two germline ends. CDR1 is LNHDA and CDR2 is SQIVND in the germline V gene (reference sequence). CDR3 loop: CASSIPGGWLSNQPQHF. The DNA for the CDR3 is TGTGCCAGTAGTATTCCGGGAGGCTGGTTAAGCAATCAGCCCCAGCATTTT.

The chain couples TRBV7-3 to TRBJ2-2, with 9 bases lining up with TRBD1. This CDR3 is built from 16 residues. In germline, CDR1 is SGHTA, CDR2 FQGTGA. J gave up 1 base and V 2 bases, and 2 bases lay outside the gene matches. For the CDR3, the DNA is TGTGCCAGCAGCTTACAGGGACAGGGGAACACCGGGGAGCTGTTTTTT. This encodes CASSLQGQGNTGELFF.

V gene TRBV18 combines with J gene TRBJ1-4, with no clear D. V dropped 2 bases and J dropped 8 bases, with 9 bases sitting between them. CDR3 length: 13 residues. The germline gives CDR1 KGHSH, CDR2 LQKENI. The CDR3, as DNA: TGTGCCAGCTCACCATCTCTCTCGGAAAAACTGTTTTTT. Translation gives CASSPSLSEKLFF.